The T cell receptor (beta chain) under discussion was sequenced for a study of regulatory T cells in long-lasting Graves disease (dated by TCRdb to the early 2020s). With regard to the full study: Persistent Graves' disease was defined as persistently positive TSH receptor autoantibodies together with antithyroid drug treatment for over 5 years. Patients with persistent Graves' disease were compared with patients with newly diagnosed Graves' disease using TCR sequencing and RNA sequencing of peripheral blood. A total of some 35 samples underwent TCR sequencing, from about 13 patients with persistent Graves' disease and approximately 20 patients with newly diagnosed Graves' disease. The study was registered as a clinical trial and conducted in China. Antithyroid drugs had been taken for approximately ten years on average by persistent Graves' disease patients in the clinical cohort. What the authors observed across the whole study: Peripheral blood alone was examined, since thyroid tissue, which constituted the primary lesion, could not be accessed. Persistent disease showed preferential use of TRBV28, TRBJ1-2 and TRBJ2-5, whereas newly diagnosed disease favored TRBV20-1 and TRBJ2-1. Compared with newly diagnosed patients, persistent Graves' disease patients had lower TCR Shannon entropy and fewer highly expanded clones, which suggests clonal expansion. A larger number of public clonotypes was shared among persistent patients (2,741) than among newly diagnosed patients (roughly 1,000). Sequencing and analysis were restricted to the TCR beta chain. The small sample size was acknowledged by the authors as a limitation that may reduce accuracy.

Libraries were constructed by multiplex PCR. The sequencing machine was an Illumina HiSeq 4000. iRepertoire HTBI primers and Arm-PCR amplification of CDR3 regions were used to construct TCR beta libraries. PCR products were gel purified before sequencing. Per the source publication's procedure: A total of fewer than 70 TRBV and some 15 TRBJ segments were identified across samples and were used for gene usage analysis of CDR3 amino acid clonotypes. Filtered high-quality paired reads were merged into contigs using COPE and FqMerger. BLAST was used to align contigs to the IMGT TRBV, TRBD and TRBJ reference genes, and CDR3 was defined following IMGT. Any clonotype with a frequency above 0.1% was counted as a highly expanded clone. Shannon entropy served as the measure of repertoire diversity, while the Gini coefficient captured V-J evenness. Clonotypes shared by more than one individual were considered public. Through fastp at Q25 and MiXCR, TCRdb rebuilt clones from the public reads, retaining in-frame beta chains. One record per CDR3 amino acid sequence lists the most common genes and DNA. Here the V and J calls rest on TCRdb's processing, not on the authors' analysis. The sample has 310,000 or so distinct CDR3 sequences on record, around 20% of them singletons. The leading ten clones occupy less than 35% of the sample.

The CDR3 runs 13 amino acids, cysteine and phenylalanine included. Only the CDR3 DNA stays, 39 bases, in frame from base 1. The time point label, read with the paper, signifies: persistent/refractory GD, antithyroid drugs over 5 years with positive TRAb. RNA was extracted from PBMCs in TRIzol for both TCR sequencing and RNA sequencing. The diagnosis of Graves' disease was made according to American Thyroid Association guidelines. Recruitment of patients was carried out at an endocrinology department in Xi'an, China. From each patient, about 9 milliliters of peripheral blood was collected into an EDTA anticoagulant tube. Ficoll Paque Plus density gradient separation was used to isolate PBMCs, and no further T cell sorting was done. An Agilent 2100 Bioanalyzer and agarose gel were used to check RNA quality, and a NanoDrop 2000 was used to measure RNA concentration. This clonotype was counted a single time. Which antigen it targets is not known. A clone one base away is much larger, so this may be a read error.

This clonotype was sampled from a female donor with Graves disease. Recombination connected TRBV12-3 or TRBV12-4 to TRBJ1-1, and TRBD1 may be the D gene, going by 6 matching bases. Sequenced here: peripheral blood mononuclear cells (PBMCs), sampled when the disease was refractory, from a patient treated with antithyroid drugs. The nucleotide sequence reads TGTGCCATCAGTCCAGGGGCCCACACTGAAGCTTTCTTT. Translated, it reads CAISPGAHTEAFF.